One and the same sample provided the 9 T cell receptor beta chains below, sequenced in a study of cytomegalovirus exposure and HLA in healthy donors. PCR involved 60 Vbeta and 13 Jbeta primers. Profiled with immunoSEQ multiplex PCR; TCRdb holds only in-frame clones, not every one. The sample holds more than 95,000 clones, about 85% seen once. Sequenced sample: PBMCs. All receptors derive from a man in his late teens or twenties in good health and CMV-seropositive.

This rearrangement joins TRBV6-5 to TRBJ1-2; D is ambiguous. The ends were cut back, 7 bases at V and 0 bases at J, with 12 bases in the middle. The CDR3 sequence is 14 residues long. CDR1 and CDR2 from the germline V gene are MNHEY and SVGAGI. DNA for the CDR3: TGTGCCAGCAACCCATCGGGTCCTAACTATGGCTACACCTTC. This sequence encodes CASNPSGPNYGYTF.

This clone was seen more than once but under ten times. The gene calls are TRBV11-2 and TRBJ1-3; no definite D call. V lost 8 bases and J 6 bases, leaving 14 bases between the germline ends. The CDR3 totals 13 residues. CDR1 and CDR2 from the germline V gene are SGHAT and FQNNGV. CDR3 sequence (DNA): TGTGCCAGCCCGCCGAGGGCAGAAAACACCATATATTTT. It encodes CASPPRAENTIYF.

The rearrangement joins TRBV7-9 to TRBJ2-7, with D possibly TRBD1 on 6 matching bases. This CDR3 comprises 14 residues. V was shortened by 2 bases and J by 12 bases, with 20 bases between the two germline ends. CDR1 SEHNR and CDR2 FQNEAQ come from the germline V gene (reference sequence). As DNA, the CDR3 is TGTGCCAGCAGCTTAAATAGGGCTGGGGACACAGGGTACTTC. It specifies CASSLNRAGDTGYF.

The rearrangement links TRBV15 to TRBJ2-7; 8 bases agree with TRBD1. V shed 2 bases and J 0 bases; nucleotides not matched to a gene: 6. Germline V CDR1 and CDR2: LNHNV, YYDKDF (reference sequence). This CDR3 spans 16 amino acids. The CDR3 loop reads CATSRPTGASSYEQYF. The CDR3 DNA reads TGTGCCACCAGCAGACCGACAGGGGCTAGCTCCTACGAGCAGTACTTC.

The chain joins TRBV19 to TRBJ2-5, with 8 bases that match TRBD1. The CDR3 extends over 15 amino acids. Trimming cost V 3 bases and J 1 base; bases outside gene matches: 4. Per the germline V gene, CDR1 is LNHDA and CDR2 is SQIVND (reference sequence). Written as DNA, the CDR3 is TGTGCCAGTAGTATTGGGACAGGAGGCCAAGAGACCCAGTACTTC. It encodes CASSIGTGGQETQYF.

The V gene is TRBV6-5, the J gene TRBJ1-1; D remains unclear. This CDR3 has 14 residues. The germline V gene encodes CDR1 MNHEY and CDR2 SVGAGI. Trimming removed 2 bases at V and 6 bases at J, with 13 bases between. The CDR3 sequence is CASSYTGSLSEAFF. In DNA form, the CDR3 reads TGTGCCAGCAGTTACACGGGATCCCTCTCTGAAGCTTTCTTT.

This clone was detected a few times. The V and J genes are TRBV30 and TRBJ2-7; D is unresolved. The CDR3 contains 11 residues. Germline V gives CDR1 GTSNPN, CDR2 SVGIG (reference sequence). Trimming took 5 bases from V and 3 from J, leaving 8 bases between them. CDR3 sequence reads: CAWSISYEQYF. The CDR3 nucleotides are TGTGCCTGGTCCATTAGCTACGAGCAGTACTTC. Supplemented by reference TRBV30 and TRBJ2-7, the full variable domain reads SQTIHQWPATLVQPVGSPLSLECTVEGTSNPNLYWYRQAAGRGLQLLFYSVGIGQISSEVPQNLSASRPQDRQFILSSKKLLLSDSGFYLCAWSISYEQYFGPGTRLTVT.

The rearrangement joins TRBV6-1 to TRBJ1-1, with D possibly TRBD1 on 5 matching bases. The V gene's germline CDR1 is MNHNS and CDR2 SASEGT. The CDR3 totals 13 residues. V was cut by 5 bases and J by 1 base, with 8 bases left in between. The CDR3 DNA sequence: TGTGCCAGCAGTCCGACAGAGAACACTGAAGCTTTCTTT. This gives the protein CASSPTENTEAFF.

This sequence joins TRBV30 and TRBJ2-1, with 11 nucleotides matching TRBD2. Germline lookup yields CDR1 GTSNPN and CDR2 SVGIG (reference sequence). CDR3 length: 15 residues. The trim removed 2 bases at V and 5 bases at J, leaving 5 bases unmatched. This CDR3 is CAWSPGTSGDNEQFF. CDR3 bases: TGTGCCTGGAGTCCCGGGACTAGCGGTGACAATGAGCAGTTCTTC.